The 27 T cell receptor beta chains presented below share a single source sample, sequenced in a study of T cell repertoires in cytomegalovirus infection. Their antigen targets remain unknown. TCRdb called the reads again in MiXCR, with one record for every CDR3 protein. The table includes some 700,000 distinct CDR3 sequences, 33% detected once. Here the sequenced sample was cultured PBMCs, taken from culture after CMV antigen stimulation. The receptors originated from a human donor in good health (CMV status not recorded). Some clones in this sample may be carry-over from other donors' samples.

This clonotype was counted ten times or more. The chain is built from TRBV7-2 and TRBJ2-5, with 8 positions matching TRBD2. The germline V gene has CDR1 SGHTA and CDR2 FQGNSA. CDR3 length equals 15 residues. V trimming: 6 bases; J trimming: 1 base; junction bases outside the gene matches: 7. CDR3 in amino acids: CASSAGGRSQETQYF. CDR3 nucleotides: TGTGCCAGCAGTGCGGGGGGCAGGTCCCAAGAGACCCAGTACTTC.

The rearrangement links TRBV12-5 to TRBJ2-5, with D uncertain. The germline V gene has CDR1 LGHNT and CDR2 FRNRAP. This CDR3 contains 15 residues. Trimming took off 0 bases at V and 5 bases at J, with 13 bases between the two ends. The CDR3 region has the DNA TGTGCTAGTGGTTTGGTGCACCCGGCCGGGGAGACCCAGTACTTC. Residues: CASGLVHPAGETQYF.

V and J are TRBV20-1 and TRBJ1-1; TRBD1 might be the D (5 bases). This CDR3 comprises 10 residues. Germline V gives CDR1 DFQATT, CDR2 SNEGSKA (reference sequence). The CDR3 nucleotides are TGCAGCCTCGGGGGGTTTGAAGCTTTCTTT. The encoded protein is CSLGGFEAFF.

In its sample, this clonotype was seen a few times. The chain links TRBV6-5 to TRBJ2-7; D may be TRBD1 (6 bases). V was cut by 2 bases and J by 2 bases, with 16 bases left in between. The length of the CDR3 is 16 residues. Germline V gene data show CDR1 as MNHEY and CDR2 as SVGAGI. The CDR3 DNA is TGTGCCAGCAGTTACGGGTACAGGGCTAACCCCTACGAGCAGTACTTC. Translated: CASSYGYRANPYEQYF.

This clonotype came up a few times. The V call is TRBV7-2, the J call TRBJ2-7; a possible D gene is TRBD2 (5 bases). Germline V gene lookup returns CDR1 SGHTA and CDR2 FQGNSA. Between the trimmed V and J ends, which lost 3 bases and 3 bases, there was a span of 12 bases. The CDR3 consists of 14 residues. The CDR3 region is CASSFQAADYEQYF. The CDR3 bases are TGTGCCAGCAGCTTCCAAGCGGCGGACTACGAGCAGTACTTC.

The gene calls are TRBV20-1 and TRBJ2-1; 7 nucleotides match TRBD1. This CDR3 has 18 amino acids. Losses at the gene ends were 6 bases for V and 8 bases for J; bases not matched to a gene: 25. The germline V gene has CDR1 DFQATT and CDR2 SNEGSKA (reference sequence). The CDR3 region has the DNA TGCAGTGCCCTCGAGGGCAGGGGGAAGTTTGGGGCCCGGGATGAGCAGTTCTTC. It is translated as CSALEGRGKFGARDEQFF.

V gene TRBV18 combines with J gene TRBJ1-1; D unresolved. V was clipped by 3 bases and J by 10 bases, with 12 bases between them. Germline V gene lookup returns CDR1 KGHSH and CDR2 LQKENI. The CDR3 runs 12 residues. CDR3 DNA sequence: TGTGCCAGCTCACCTTCGAACGGGCTAGCTTTCTTT. Amino acids: CASSPSNGLAFF.

The V and J genes are TRBV7-7 and TRBJ2-3, with unresolved D. The V end was cut by 2 bases, the J end by 1 base, with 7 bases between. The CDR3 sequence is 14 residues long. CDR1 is SSHAT and CDR2 is FNYEAQ in the germline V gene (reference sequence). CDR3 in DNA: TGTGCCAGCAGCTTAAACAGCCGCACAGATACGCAGTATTTT. It codes for CASSLNSRTDTQYF. Combining the CDR3 with reference TRBV7-7 and TRBJ2-3 gives the whole variable domain GAGVSQSPRYKVTKRGQDVTLRCDPISSHATLYWYQQALGQGPEFLTYFNYEAQPDKSGLPSDRFSAERPEGSISTLTIQRTEQRDSAMYRCASSLNSRTDTQYFGPGTRLTVL.

This chain uses TRBV19 with TRBJ2-7, with D possibly matching TRBD2 (5 bases). The CDR3 contains 12 residues. Germline loops: CDR1 LNHDA, CDR2 SQIVND (reference sequence). Trimming removed 7 bases from V and 5 bases from J, with 12 bases in between. The CDR3 loop is CASKIRDNEQYF. Here the CDR3 DNA reads TGTGCCAGTAAGATCCGGGATAACGAGCAGTACTTC.

This clonotype was detected a few times. The J gene is TRBJ2-5, the V gene TRBV7-8; D is perhaps TRBD1 (5 bases). The CDR3 has 14 amino acids. V lost 1 base and J 5 bases, leaving 11 bases between the germline ends. The germline V gene has CDR1 SGHVS and CDR2 FQNEAQ. The chain's CDR3 is CASSLVIGVETQYF. CDR3 nucleotides: TGTGCCAGCAGCTTAGTTATAGGGGTGGAGACCCAGTACTTC. The full variable domain, its missing parts supplied by reference TRBV7-8 and TRBJ2-5, is GAGVSQSPRYKVAKRGQDVALRCDPISGHVSLFWYQQALGQGPEFLTYFQNEAQLDKSGLPSDRFFAERPEGSVSTLKIQRTQQEDSAVYLCASSLVIGVETQYFGPGTRLLVL.

The chain carries TRBV20-1 and TRBJ2-3; TRBD2 agrees at 9 bases. Germline V gene data show CDR1 as DFQATT and CDR2 as SNEGSKA (reference sequence). This CDR3 region has 14 residues. V lost 3 bases, J lost 0 bases, and 1 base stayed unmatched. CDR3 loop: CSASSGGSTDTQYF. DNA of the CDR3: TGCAGTGCTAGTAGCGGGGGTAGCACAGATACGCAGTATTTT.

As concerns this clonotype: A junction boundary mismatches the germline segment, possibly from a read error. This sequence joins TRBV12-3 or TRBV12-4 and TRBJ2-5; D is unresolved. The CDR3 is made up of 12 amino acids. The CDR3 reads CASSIYRLEFSF. CDR3 sequence (DNA): TGTGCCAGCAGTATATACCGACTGGAGTTTTCCTTC.

This clonotype was counted many times. V gene TRBV7-8 combines with J gene TRBJ1-1; no reliable D call. The CDR3 is 13 residues long. Trimming removed 2 bases from V and 6 bases from J, with 10 bases in between. Germline values: CDR1 SGHVS, CDR2 FQNEAQ. The CDR3 DNA is TGTGCCAGCAGCTTACCTGGGGAGTCTGAAGCTTTCTTT. Protein product: CASSLPGESEAFF.

This clonotype was recorded a few times. The chain employs TRBV6-2 or TRBV6-3 and TRBJ2-7; TRBD1 matches at 10 bases. Germline CDR1 is MNHEY and CDR2 is SVGEGT. J lost 2 bases, V lost 6 bases, and 4 bases had no gene match. CDR3 length: 14 amino acids. The CDR3 nucleotides are TGTGCCAGCAGCTGGGACAGGGGACCCTACGAGCAGTACTTC. Translation gives CASSWDRGPYEQYF.

The chain couples TRBV15 to TRBJ1-1; D is possibly TRBD1 (5 bases). Germline V gene lookup returns CDR1 LNHNV and CDR2 YYDKDF (reference sequence). V lost 7 bases and J lost 6, with 15 bases in between. The CDR3 runs 13 residues. CDR3 sequence (DNA): TGTGCCACCACCACCATCTGGGGGGCTGAAGCTTTCTTT. It specifies CATTTIWGAEAFF.

This clonotype came up a few times. CDR3 DNA sequence: TGTGCCAGCAGCTTGGAATTAGGGGGGCGAGGGACTGAAGCTTTCTTT. Encoded protein: CASSLELGGRGTEAFF. The chain combines TRBV5-4 with TRBJ1-1, with D possibly TRBD1 on 6 matching bases. Trimming took 0 bases from V and 5 from J, leaving 17 bases between them. The CDR3 length is 16 residues. The germline V gene has CDR1 SGHNT and CDR2 YYREEE (reference sequence).

This clonotype was found a few times. The chain's CDR3 is CASSYPDFTNTEAFF. For the CDR3, the DNA is TGTGCCAGCAGTTACCCGGACTTTACGAACACTGAAGCTTTCTTT. The V gene is TRBV6-2 or TRBV6-3, the J gene TRBJ1-1; D call uncertain. CDR3 length equals 15 residues. Germline CDR1 reads MNHEY; CDR2 reads SVGEGT. V was trimmed by 2 bases and J by 1 base, leaving 11 bases between them.

This clonotype showed up just a few times. The V gene is TRBV19, the J gene TRBJ2-5; no definite D call. CDR1 and CDR2 from the germline V gene are LNHDA and SQIVND (reference sequence). The CDR3 has 12 amino acids. V lost 0 bases to trimming and J lost 2 bases, with 1 base between them. The CDR3, as DNA: TGTGCCAGTAGTATAGATCAAGAGACCCAGTACTTC. It translates to CASSIDQETQYF.

This clonotype has only a few counts. The rearrangement links TRBV6-1 to TRBJ1-5; D not resolved. V lost 4 bases and J 4 bases, leaving 14 bases between the germline ends. The CDR3 is 15 residues long. Germline V gives CDR1 MNHNS, CDR2 SASEGT. CDR3 nucleotide sequence: TGTGCCAGCAGTGGGGTAGGGTTTTGGAATCAGCCCCAGCATTTT. Amino acid sequence: CASSGVGFWNQPQHF.

This clonotype was counted only a few times. The chain combines TRBV25-1 with TRBJ2-5; no definite D call. Germline V gives CDR1 MGHDK, CDR2 SYGVNS. The V end was cut by 6 bases, the J end by 2 bases, with 10 bases between. The CDR3 is 13 residues long. CDR3 protein: CASSYGSQETQYF. In DNA, the CDR3 is TGTGCCAGCAGCTACGGTTCACAAGAGACCCAGTACTTC.

This sequence joins TRBV10-3 and TRBJ1-3; 8 nucleotides agree with TRBD1. This CDR3 spans 15 amino acids. V lost 6 bases and J lost 0; bases outside the gene matches: 4. In germline, CDR1 is ENHRY, CDR2 SYGVKD. CDR3 in DNA: TGTGCCATCAGGTCCGGACAGGGCTCTGGAAACACCATATATTTT. Its translation: CAIRSGQGSGNTIYF.

The chain recombines TRBV11-2 with TRBJ1-2, with a weak D call TRBD1 (5 bases). The germline V and J ends were trimmed by 11 bases and 7 bases, with 17 bases remaining between them. The CDR3 has 12 amino acids. Germline CDR1 SGHAT, CDR2 FQNNGV. The chain's CDR3 is CAGSGRARGYTF. The CDR3 DNA reads as TGTGCCGGATCCGGCAGGGCCCGTGGCTACACCTTC.

This clonotype has at least ten counts. The chain links TRBV7-2 to TRBJ2-1, with a tentative D call TRBD1 (5 bases). The CDR3 runs 14 residues. Germline values: CDR1 SGHTA, CDR2 FQGNSA. Trimming left V 5 bases short and J 7 bases short, with 15 bases between. In nucleotides, the CDR3 is TGTGCCAGCAGCACCGTAGGGGCGCGTAATGAGCAGTTCTTC. Amino acids: CASSTVGARNEQFF.

This sequence joins TRBV10-3 and TRBJ2-5, with D hard to call. The CDR3 has 15 residues. V dropped 3 bases and J dropped 5 bases, with 16 bases sitting between them. Per the germline V gene, CDR1 is ENHRY and CDR2 is SYGVKD. CDR3 in DNA: TGTGCCATCAGTGAACGGCGCAGCTCGTGGGAGACCCAGTACTTC. Translated, it gives CAISERRSSWETQYF.

This rearrangement joins TRBV2 to TRBJ2-5; 9 nucleotides align to TRBD1. Trimming removed 7 bases from V and 5 bases from J; junction bases left unmatched: 11. This CDR3 is 15 amino acids long. Germline-derived CDR1 and CDR2 are SNHLY and FYNNEI. The CDR3 is CASNPRTGVYETQYF. As DNA, the CDR3 is TGTGCCAGCAACCCGAGGACAGGGGTGTACGAGACCCAGTACTTC.

This clonotype has more than one count but fewer than ten. The V and J genes are TRBV6-1 and TRBJ1-5, with D maybe TRBD1 (5 bases). The CDR3 runs 14 residues. The V gene's germline CDR1 is MNHNS and CDR2 SASEGT. Trimming took off 5 bases at V and 8 bases at J, with 16 bases between the two ends. This CDR3 reads CASSIRDAVEPQHF. The CDR3 coding sequence is TGTGCCAGCAGTATTCGGGACGCCGTCGAGCCCCAGCATTTT.

There are a few counts of this clonotype. The gene calls are TRBV6-5 and TRBJ2-1; 9 bases are a match to TRBD2. This CDR3 has 13 amino acids. Per the germline V gene, CDR1 is MNHEY and CDR2 is SVGAGI. V gave up 0 bases and J gave up 14 bases; unmatched junction bases: 5. In DNA, the CDR3 is TGTGCCAGCAGTTACTCGCGGGGGGGCGACGAGTTCTTC. Translation gives CASSYSRGGDEFF.